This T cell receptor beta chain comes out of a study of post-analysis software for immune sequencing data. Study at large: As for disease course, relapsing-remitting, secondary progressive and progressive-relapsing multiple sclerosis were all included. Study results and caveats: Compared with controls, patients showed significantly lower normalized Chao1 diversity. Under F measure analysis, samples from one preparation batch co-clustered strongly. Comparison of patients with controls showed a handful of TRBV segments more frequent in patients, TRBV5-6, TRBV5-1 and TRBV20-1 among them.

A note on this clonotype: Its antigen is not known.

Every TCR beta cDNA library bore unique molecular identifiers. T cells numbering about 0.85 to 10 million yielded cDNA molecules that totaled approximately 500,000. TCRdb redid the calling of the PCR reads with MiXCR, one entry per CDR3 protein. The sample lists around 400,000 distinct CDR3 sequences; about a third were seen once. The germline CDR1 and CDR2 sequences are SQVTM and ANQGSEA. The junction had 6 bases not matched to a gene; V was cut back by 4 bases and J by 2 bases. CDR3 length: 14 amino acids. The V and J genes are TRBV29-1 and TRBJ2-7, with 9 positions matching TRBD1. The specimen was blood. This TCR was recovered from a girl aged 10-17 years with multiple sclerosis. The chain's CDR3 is CSVGRQGVTYEQYF. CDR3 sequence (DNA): TGCAGCGTTGGGAGACAGGGGGTAACCTACGAGCAGTACTTC.